These T cell receptor beta chains were read from a single sample in a study of T cell responses to AZD1222 COVID-19 vaccine. Sequencing was performed with immunoSEQ multiplex PCR; in TCRdb, only in-frame clones are kept and a portion is missing. The sample includes about 60,000 clones, around three quarters of them seen just once. This specimen was peripheral blood, taken 28 days after the second AZD1222 dose. The source is an adult who received the AZD1222 COVID-19 vaccine. Each CDR3 is given with its conserved first and last residue. A D gene is named only where the DNA matches it firmly. Clone size is not always given. Where it is, it says once, few, many or a class for expanded clones.

d_gene,v_gene,abundance,CDR3aa
.,TRBV4-2,.,CASRGLYGYTF
.,TRBV7-9,.,CASSGLNQGQQFF
.,TRBV5-1,.,CASSLEGSYEQYF
.,TRBV7-9,.,CASSLGRTTNTEAFF
.,TRBV13,.,CASSPPGRAGTGELFF
TRBD1,TRBV7-9,.,CASSSPTGGDEKLFF
.,TRBV30,.,CAWSVGNSGETQYF
.,TRBV28,.,CASSSDREAFF
TRBD1,TRBV18,.,CASSPGQGDNEQFF
TRBD2,TRBV5-1,.,CASSHGLAVQETQYF
.,TRBV6-1,.,CASSDLGVAFGNTIYF
.,TRBV10-3,.,CAISESQSEAFF
.,TRBV27,.,CASSTGSSYEQYF
.,TRBV28,.,CASSLQVSTYGYTF
TRBD1,TRBV7-2,.,CASSHPGAGTGITYEQYF
TRBD1,TRBV7-6,.,CASSLMSGGGTGNTEAFF
.,TRBV5-5,.,CASSSTVSGNTIYF
TRBD1,TRBV6-5,few,CASRSGGDTEAFF
.,TRBV7-2,.,CASRIGSHNNYGYTF
.,TRBV20-1,.,CSASGRAGMYEQYF
.,TRBV5-6,few,CASSLPDSIRGGNSPLHF
.,TRBV13,.,CASSLGARTGEKLFF
TRBD1,TRBV19,.,CASSPRTGGKNTGELFF
.,TRBV7-2,.,CASSSLTENNEQFF
.,TRBV19,.,CASMGPEGGYGYTF
TRBD2,TRBV24-1,few,CATSDATPSGGGGNEQFF
.,TRBV10-3,.,CAIRGSYEQYF
.,TRBV6-2/TRBV6-3,.,CASSLGHLEAFF
.,TRBV14,.,CASSQWTGETQYF
TRBD1,TRBV5-1,.,CASREGASTDTQYF
.,TRBV5-4,.,CASSLGGVDSPLHF
TRBD1,TRBV10-3,.,CAISGDSDQPQHF
.,TRBV10-1,.,CASSELGTRSGNTIYF
.,TRBV12-3/TRBV12-4,.,CASSQVNTGELFF
TRBD1,TRBV5-8,few,CASSPNRDRDEEKLFF
.,TRBV6-2/TRBV6-3,.,CASSNGRPQHF
TRBD2,TRBV7-9,.,CASSPRGSGGANEQFF
TRBD1,TRBV12-5,once,CASGPSGQGKIEQFF
TRBD1,TRBV3-1/TRBV3-2,.,CASSHGTGILRTEAFF
.,TRBV29-1,.,CSVAHGTANEAFF
.,TRBV4-1,.,CASSQEGGRGAHNEQFF
.,TRBV29-1,once,CSVHGGEGYGYTF
.,TRBV11-2,.,CASSWTFQETQYF
TRBD2,TRBV7-3,.,CASSYSSGGAVDTQYF
.,TRBV5-6,.,CASSLNGGVTDTQYF
TRBD1,TRBV7-2,.,CASTYPAGGEQFF
.,TRBV27,.,CASSLSKGKLFF
.,TRBV7-8,.,CASSLGQGANQPQHF
TRBD1,TRBV19,.,CASSITRTGGGTGELFF
.,TRBV11-3,.,CASSGTFGNTIYF
.,TRBV28,once,CASRLGISNQPQHF
.,TRBV24-1,.,CATFHGGGRSYEQYF
TRBD1,TRBV3-1/TRBV3-2,.,CASSLGQGSKDTEAFF
.,TRBV7-2,.,CASSLFTGDEKLFF